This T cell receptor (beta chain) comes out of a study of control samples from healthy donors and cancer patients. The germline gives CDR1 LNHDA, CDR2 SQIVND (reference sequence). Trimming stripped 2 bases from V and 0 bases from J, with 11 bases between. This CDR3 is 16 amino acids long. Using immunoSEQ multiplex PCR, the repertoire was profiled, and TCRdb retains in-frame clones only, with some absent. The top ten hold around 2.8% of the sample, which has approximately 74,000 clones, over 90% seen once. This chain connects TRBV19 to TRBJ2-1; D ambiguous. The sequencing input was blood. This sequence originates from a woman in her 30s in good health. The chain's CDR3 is CASSILPDSSYNEQFF. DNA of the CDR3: TGTGCCAGTAGTATACTCCCAGATAGCTCCTACAATGAGCAGTTCTTC.